The present TCR beta chain was sequenced within a study of a mutant IDH1 vaccine in newly diagnosed glioma. The wider study: The therapy given earlier, which was standard therapy, consisted of radiotherapy, temozolomide, or both, and most of the patients received both.

CDR1 is MNHEY and CDR2 is SVGAGI in the germline V gene. This CDR3 has 14 amino acids. With 5 bases clipped from V and 4 bases from J, the junction kept 3 bases outside the gene matches. Remarks on this clone: Its cognate antigen is unknown.

TCRdb keeps only in-frame clones here, not all; method: immunoSEQ multiplex PCR. The repertoire has some 62,000 clones, roughly four fifths of them found once; the top ten carry about 4%. The time point: week 47, end of study. The investigators gave 300 ug of mutant IDH1 20-mer peptide in each vaccine dose, together with topical imiquimod. This clonotype was sampled from a man aged 25 to 40 with glioma. Sequences were derived from PBMCs, sampled from a glioma patient whose treatment included an IDH1 peptide vaccine. This sequence joins TRBV6-5 and TRBJ1-5; TRBD1 matches at 9 bases. The CDR3 bases are TGTGCCAGCAGTCATGGACAGGGGAATCAGCCCCAGCATTTT. It is translated as CASSHGQGNQPQHF.